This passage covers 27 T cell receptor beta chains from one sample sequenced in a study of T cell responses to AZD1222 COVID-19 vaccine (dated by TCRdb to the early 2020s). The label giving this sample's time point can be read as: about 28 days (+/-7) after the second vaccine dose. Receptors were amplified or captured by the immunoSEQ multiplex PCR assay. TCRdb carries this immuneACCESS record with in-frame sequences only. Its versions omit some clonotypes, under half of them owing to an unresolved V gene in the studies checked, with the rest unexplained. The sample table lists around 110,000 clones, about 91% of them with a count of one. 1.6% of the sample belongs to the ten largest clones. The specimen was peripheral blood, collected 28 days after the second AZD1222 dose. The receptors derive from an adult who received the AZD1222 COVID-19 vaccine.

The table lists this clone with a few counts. CDR3 nucleotides: TGTGCCAGCAGCTTAAATCCCACTACTCAAGAGACCCAGTACTTC. This translates into CASSLNPTTQETQYF. The V gene is TRBV7-3, the J gene TRBJ2-5; D remains ambiguous. V was clipped by 1 base and J by 2 bases, with 11 bases between them. Per germline, CDR1 SGHTA and CDR2 FQGTGA. The CDR3 is made up of 15 amino acids.

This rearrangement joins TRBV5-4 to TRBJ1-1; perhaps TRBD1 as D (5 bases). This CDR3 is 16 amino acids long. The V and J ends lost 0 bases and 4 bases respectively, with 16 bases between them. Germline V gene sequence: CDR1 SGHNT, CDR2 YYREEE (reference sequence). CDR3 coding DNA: TGTGCCAGCAGCTTGGCATTCCGAGATGGGGGCACTGAAGCTTTCTTT. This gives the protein CASSLAFRDGGTEAFF.

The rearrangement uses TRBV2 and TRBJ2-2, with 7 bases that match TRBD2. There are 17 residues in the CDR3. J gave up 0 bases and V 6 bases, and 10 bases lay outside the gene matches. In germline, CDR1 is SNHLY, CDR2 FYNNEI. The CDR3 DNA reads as TGTGCCAGCAGCGAGAGGGAGGGCAACTCGAACACCGGGGAGCTGTTTTTT. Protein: CASSEREGNSNTGELFF.

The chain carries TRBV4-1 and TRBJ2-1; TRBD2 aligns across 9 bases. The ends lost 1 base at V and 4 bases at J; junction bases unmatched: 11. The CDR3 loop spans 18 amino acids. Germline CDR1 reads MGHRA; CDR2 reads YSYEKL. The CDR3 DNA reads TGCGCCAGCAGCCAAGGGGTAGCGGGAGTTTTAAAATACAATGAGCAGTTCTTC. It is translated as CASSQGVAGVLKYNEQFF.

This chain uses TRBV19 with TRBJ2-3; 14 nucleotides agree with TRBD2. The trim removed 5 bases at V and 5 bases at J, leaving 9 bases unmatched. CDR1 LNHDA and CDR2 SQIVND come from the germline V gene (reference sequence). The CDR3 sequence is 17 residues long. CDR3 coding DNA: TGTGCCAGTAGTGCGGGGGGACTAGCGGGAGCGGGAGATACGCAGTATTTT. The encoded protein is CASSAGGLAGAGDTQYF.

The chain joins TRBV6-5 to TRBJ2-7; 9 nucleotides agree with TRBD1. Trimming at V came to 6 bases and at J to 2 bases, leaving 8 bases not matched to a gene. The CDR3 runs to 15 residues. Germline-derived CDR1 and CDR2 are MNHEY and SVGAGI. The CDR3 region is CASRATGTGTYEQYF. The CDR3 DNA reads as TGTGCCAGCAGGGCGACCGGGACAGGGACCTACGAGCAGTACTTC.

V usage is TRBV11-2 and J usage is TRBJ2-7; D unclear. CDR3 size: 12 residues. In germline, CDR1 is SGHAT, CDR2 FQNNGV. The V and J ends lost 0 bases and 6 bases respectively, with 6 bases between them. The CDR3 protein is CASSLDRREQYF. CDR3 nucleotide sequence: TGTGCCAGCAGCTTAGATAGGCGCGAGCAGTACTTC. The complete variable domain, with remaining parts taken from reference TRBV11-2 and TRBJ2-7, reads EAGVAQSPRYKIIEKRQSVAFWCNPISGHATLYWYQQILGQGPKLLIQFQNNGVVDDSQLPKDRFSAERLKGVDSTLKIQPAKLEDSAVYLCASSLDRREQYFGPGTRLTVT.

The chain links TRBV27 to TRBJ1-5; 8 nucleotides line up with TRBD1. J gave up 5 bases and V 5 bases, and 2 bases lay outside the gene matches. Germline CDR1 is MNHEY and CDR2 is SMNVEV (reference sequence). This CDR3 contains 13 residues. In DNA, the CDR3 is TGTGCCAGCAGTCCGGGACAGGATCAGCCCCAGCATTTT. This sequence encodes CASSPGQDQPQHF.

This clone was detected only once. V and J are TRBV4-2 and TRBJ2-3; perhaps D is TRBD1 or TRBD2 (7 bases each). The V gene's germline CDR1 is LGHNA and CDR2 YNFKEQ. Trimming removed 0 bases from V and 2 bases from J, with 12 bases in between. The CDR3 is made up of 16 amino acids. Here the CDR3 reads CASSQEGEGATDTQYF. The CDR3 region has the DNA TGTGCCAGCAGCCAAGAAGGGGAGGGGGCCACAGATACGCAGTATTTT.

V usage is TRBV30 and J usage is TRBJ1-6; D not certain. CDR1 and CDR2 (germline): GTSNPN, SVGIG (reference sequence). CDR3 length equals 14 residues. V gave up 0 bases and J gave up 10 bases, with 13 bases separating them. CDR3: CAWSVPSPGSPLHF. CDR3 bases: TGTGCCTGGAGTGTACCCTCCCCGGGGTCACCCCTCCACTTT.

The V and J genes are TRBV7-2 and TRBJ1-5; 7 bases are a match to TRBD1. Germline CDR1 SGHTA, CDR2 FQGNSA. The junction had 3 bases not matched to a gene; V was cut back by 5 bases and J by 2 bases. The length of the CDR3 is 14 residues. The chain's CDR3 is CASSPGQGNQPQHF. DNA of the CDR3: TGTGCCAGCAGCCCTGGACAGGGCAATCAGCCCCAGCATTTT. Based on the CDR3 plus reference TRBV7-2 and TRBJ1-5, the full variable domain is GAGVSQSPSNKVTEKGKDVELRCDPISGHTALYWYRQSLGQGLEFLIYFQGNSAPDKSGLPSDRFSAERTGGSVSTLTIQRTQQEDSAVYLCASSPGQGNQPQHFGDGTRLSIL.

For the CDR3, the DNA is TGTGCCACCAGCAGAGACAGGGTGGAGACCCAGTACTTC. It is translated as CATSRDRVETQYF. The J gene is TRBJ2-5, the V gene TRBV15; tentative D call: TRBD1 (5 bases). Trimming shortened V by 0 bases and J by 5 bases, and 7 bases separated the two germline ends. This CDR3 is built from 13 residues. Germline V gives CDR1 LNHNV, CDR2 YYDKDF (reference sequence).

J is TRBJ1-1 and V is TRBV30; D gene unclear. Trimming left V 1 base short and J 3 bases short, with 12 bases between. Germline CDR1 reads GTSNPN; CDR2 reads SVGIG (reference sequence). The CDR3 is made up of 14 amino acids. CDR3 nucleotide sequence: TGTGCCTGGAGTGGCGCTTATGGGGACACTGAAGCTTTCTTT. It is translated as CAWSGAYGDTEAFF. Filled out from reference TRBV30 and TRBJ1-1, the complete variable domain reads SQTIHQWPATLVQPVGSPLSLECTVEGTSNPNLYWYRQAAGRGLQLLFYSVGIGQISSEVPQNLSASRPQDRQFILSSKKLLLSDSGFYLCAWSGAYGDTEAFFGQGTRLTVV.

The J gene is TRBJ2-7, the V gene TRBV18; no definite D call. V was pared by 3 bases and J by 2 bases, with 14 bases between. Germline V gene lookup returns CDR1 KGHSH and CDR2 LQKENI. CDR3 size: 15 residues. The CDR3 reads CASSPQDAGPYEQYF. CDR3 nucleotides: TGTGCCAGCTCACCGCAGGACGCCGGACCCTACGAGCAGTACTTC. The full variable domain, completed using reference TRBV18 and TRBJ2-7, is NAGVMQNPRHLVRRRGQEARLRCSPMKGHSHVYWYRQLPEEGLKFMVYLQKENIIDESGMPKERFSAEFPKEGPSILRIQQVVRGDSAAYFCASSPQDAGPYEQYFGPGTRLTVT.

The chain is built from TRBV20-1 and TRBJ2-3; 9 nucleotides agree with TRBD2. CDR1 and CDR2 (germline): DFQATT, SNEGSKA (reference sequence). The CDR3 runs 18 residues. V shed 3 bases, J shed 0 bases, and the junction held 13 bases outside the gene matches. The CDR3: CSASELAGVGLSTDTQYF. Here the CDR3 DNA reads TGCAGTGCTAGTGAGTTAGCGGGAGTGGGTTTAAGCACAGATACGCAGTATTTT.

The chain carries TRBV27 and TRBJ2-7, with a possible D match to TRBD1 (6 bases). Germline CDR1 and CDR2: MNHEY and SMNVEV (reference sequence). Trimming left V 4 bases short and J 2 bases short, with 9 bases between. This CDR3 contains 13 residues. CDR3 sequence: CASSWGQTYEQYF. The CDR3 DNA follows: TGTGCCAGCAGTTGGGGACAAACCTACGAGCAGTACTTC.

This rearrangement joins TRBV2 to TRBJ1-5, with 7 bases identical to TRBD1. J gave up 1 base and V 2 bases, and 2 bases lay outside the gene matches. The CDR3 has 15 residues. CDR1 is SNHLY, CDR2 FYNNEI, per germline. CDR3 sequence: CASSELTGSNQPQHF. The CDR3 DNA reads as TGTGCCAGCAGTGAACTGACAGGGAGCAATCAGCCCCAGCATTTT.

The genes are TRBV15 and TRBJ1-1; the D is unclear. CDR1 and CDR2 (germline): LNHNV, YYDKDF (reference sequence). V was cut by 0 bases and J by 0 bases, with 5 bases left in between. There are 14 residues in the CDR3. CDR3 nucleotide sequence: TGTGCCACCAGCAGAGAGGGGATGAACACTGAAGCTTTCTTT. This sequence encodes CATSREGMNTEAFF. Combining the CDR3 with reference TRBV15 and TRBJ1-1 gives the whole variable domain DAMVIQNPRYQVTQFGKPVTLSCSQTLNHNVMYWYQQKSSQAPKLLFHYYDKDFNNEADTPDNFQSRRPNTSFCFLDIRSPGLGDTAMYLCATSREGMNTEAFFGQGTRLTVV.

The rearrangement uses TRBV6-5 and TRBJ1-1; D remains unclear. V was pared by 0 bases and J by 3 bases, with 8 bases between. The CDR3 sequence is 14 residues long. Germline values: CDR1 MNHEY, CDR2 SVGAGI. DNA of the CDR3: TGTGCCAGCAGTTACTCGAGCGGTTACACTGAAGCTTTCTTT. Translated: CASSYSSGYTEAFF.

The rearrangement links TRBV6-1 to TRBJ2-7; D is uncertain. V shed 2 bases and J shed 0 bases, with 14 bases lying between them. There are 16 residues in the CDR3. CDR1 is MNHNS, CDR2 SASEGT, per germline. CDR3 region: CASSESEWAGSYEQYF. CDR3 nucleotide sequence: TGTGCCAGCAGTGAAAGCGAGTGGGCAGGCTCCTACGAGCAGTACTTC.

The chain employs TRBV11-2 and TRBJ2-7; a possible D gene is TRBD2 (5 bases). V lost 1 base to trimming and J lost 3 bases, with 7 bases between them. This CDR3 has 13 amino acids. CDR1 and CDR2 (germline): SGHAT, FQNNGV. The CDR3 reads CASSLGTDYEQYF. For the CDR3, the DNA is TGTGCCAGCAGCTTAGGGACTGACTACGAGCAGTACTTC. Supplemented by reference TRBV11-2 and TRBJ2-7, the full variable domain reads EAGVAQSPRYKIIEKRQSVAFWCNPISGHATLYWYQQILGQGPKLLIQFQNNGVVDDSQLPKDRFSAERLKGVDSTLKIQPAKLEDSAVYLCASSLGTDYEQYFGPGTRLTVT.

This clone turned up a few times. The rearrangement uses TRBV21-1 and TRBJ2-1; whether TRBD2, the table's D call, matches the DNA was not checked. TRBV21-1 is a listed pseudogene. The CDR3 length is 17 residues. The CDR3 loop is CASSLRGRTSAYNEQFF. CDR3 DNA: TGTGCCAGCAGTTTAAGGGGAAGGACTAGCGCCTACAATGAGCAGTTCTTC.

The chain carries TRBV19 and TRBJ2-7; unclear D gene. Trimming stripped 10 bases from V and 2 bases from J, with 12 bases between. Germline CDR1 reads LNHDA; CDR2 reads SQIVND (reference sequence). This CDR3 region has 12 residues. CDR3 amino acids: CANQDGTYEQYF. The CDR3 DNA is TGTGCCAACCAGGACGGAACCTACGAGCAGTACTTC.

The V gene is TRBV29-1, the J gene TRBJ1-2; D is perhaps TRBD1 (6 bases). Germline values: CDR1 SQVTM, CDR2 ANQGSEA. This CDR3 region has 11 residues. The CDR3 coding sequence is TGCACCGCAGGGGAAGAGGATGGCTACACCTTC. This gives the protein CTAGEEDGYTF.

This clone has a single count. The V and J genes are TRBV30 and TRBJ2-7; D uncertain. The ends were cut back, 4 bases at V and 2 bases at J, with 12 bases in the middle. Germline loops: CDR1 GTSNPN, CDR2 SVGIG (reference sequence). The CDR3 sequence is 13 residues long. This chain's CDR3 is CAWKHRSAYEQYF. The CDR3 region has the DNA TGTGCCTGGAAACACCGTTCAGCCTACGAGCAGTACTTC.

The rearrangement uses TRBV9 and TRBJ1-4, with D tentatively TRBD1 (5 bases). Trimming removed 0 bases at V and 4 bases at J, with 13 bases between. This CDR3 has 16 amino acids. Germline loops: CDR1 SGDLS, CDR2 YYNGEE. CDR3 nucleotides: TGTGCCAGCAGCGTAGGTTGGCAGGGCGATAATGAAAAACTGTTTTTT. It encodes CASSVGWQGDNEKLFF. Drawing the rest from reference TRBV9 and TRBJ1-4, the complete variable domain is DSGVTQTPKHLITATGQRVTLRCSPRSGDLSVYWYQQSLDQGLQFLIQYYNGEERAKGNILERFSAQQFPDLHSELNLSSLELGDSALYFCASSVGWQGDNEKLFFGSGTQLSVL.

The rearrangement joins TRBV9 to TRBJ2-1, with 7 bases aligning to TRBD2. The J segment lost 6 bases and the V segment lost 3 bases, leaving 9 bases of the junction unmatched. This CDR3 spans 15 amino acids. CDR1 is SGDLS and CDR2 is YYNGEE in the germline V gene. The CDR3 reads CASSATSSRVNEQFF. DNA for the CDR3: TGTGCCAGCAGCGCGACTAGCAGTAGGGTCAATGAGCAGTTCTTC.